The 26 T cell receptor beta chains below all came from one sample that was sequenced in a study of blood T cells in healthy people across ages. PCR was performed a second time for 7 to 11 cycles using a sample-barcoded 5' primer and a J-beta primer mix. TCRdb re-analysed the 5' RACE reads in MiXCR, keeping a single row per CDR3 protein. Seen here are 1 million or so distinct CDR3 sequences, about 23% observed once, and the top ten hold about 0.8%. In addition, the sample was reused for a study of T cells of mothers and their children.

Material: blood. All receptors come from a girl aged 2-10 years in good health.

This clonotype has only a few counts. The rearrangement joins TRBV4-1 to TRBJ1-4; D gene ambiguous. V dropped 0 bases and J dropped 7 bases, with 15 bases sitting between them. The CDR3 sequence is 16 residues long. Germline CDR1 and CDR2: MGHRA and YSYEKL. CDR3 in DNA: TGCGCCAGCAGCCAAGAGCCGGGCGAGGGCGGTGAAAAACTGTTTTTT. It translates to CASSQEPGEGGEKLFF.

The V call is TRBV13, the J call TRBJ2-5; TRBD2 agrees at 11 bases. This CDR3 has 17 amino acids. Germline lookup yields CDR1 PRHDT and CDR2 FYEKMQ (reference sequence). Unmatched junction bases numbered 10, after V lost 5 bases and J lost 2 bases. Here the CDR3 DNA reads TGTGCCAGCAGCCTTGGGACTAGCGGAGCCGGGCAAGAGACCCAGTACTTC. This codes for CASSLGTSGAGQETQYF.

The chain employs TRBV12-3 or TRBV12-4 and TRBJ2-5; TRBD2 might be the D (5 bases). V lost 3 bases to trimming and J lost 3 bases, with 23 bases between them. This CDR3 comprises 18 residues. CDR3 DNA sequence: TGTGCCAGCAGTTTGGAATGGTTAGCGCGCGAGCCTAAAGAGACCCAGTACTTC. Its translation is CASSLEWLAREPKETQYF.

The chain joins TRBV6-4 to TRBJ2-5; D ambiguous. The J call could be wrong; TRBJ2-7 is a better fit for the DNA end. The V gene's germline CDR1 is MRHNA and CDR2 SNTAGT. The CDR3 totals 13 residues. CDR3 protein: CASSEKQNYEQYF. The CDR3 nucleotides read TGTGCCAGCAGTGAAAAACAGAACTACGAGCAGTACTTC.

Comments on this clonotype: Germline is not matched at one junction end, which may reflect a read error. The chain employs TRBV29-1 and TRBJ2-5, with 9 bases matching TRBD1. Germline V CDR1 and CDR2: SQVTM, ANQGSEA. CDR3 length equals 12 residues. In nucleotides, the CDR3 is TGCAGCGTTGAGCCCCGGGACAGGGAGCAGCTCTTC. Protein product: CSVEPRDREQLF. The variable domain in full, with the rest retrieved from reference TRBV29-1 and TRBJ2-5, is SAVISQKPSRDICQRGTSLTIQCQVDSQVTMMFWYRQQPGQSLTLIATANQGSEATYESGFVIDKFPISRPNLTFSTLTVSNMSPEDSSIYLCSVEPRDREQLFGPGTRLLVL.

The genes are TRBV7-8 and TRBJ2-5; TRBD2 matches 8 bases. Near its end, the DNA agrees better with TRBJ2-7, so the J call may be wrong. Germline V CDR1 and CDR2: SGHVS, FQNEAQ. CDR3 length: 14 residues. The CDR3 DNA reads TGTGCCAGCAGCTTCGTAGCGGGGCCCCACGAGCAGTACTTC. Translation: CASSFVAGPHEQYF.

This clonotype was counted a single time. The chain recombines TRBV13 with TRBJ2-1; the match to TRBD2 covers 13 bases. The CDR3 loop spans 17 amino acids. Germline CDR1 PRHDT, CDR2 FYEKMQ (reference sequence). Trimming removed 5 bases from V and 6 bases from J; junction bases left unmatched: 10. CDR3 amino acids: CASSPKTSGRWGNEQFF. CDR3 coding DNA: TGTGCCAGCAGCCCGAAGACTAGCGGGAGGTGGGGCAATGAGCAGTTCTTC. Looking up the rest from reference TRBV13 and TRBJ2-1 gives the full variable domain: AAGVIQSPRHLIKEKRETATLKCYPIPRHDTVYWYQQGPGQDPQFLISFYEKMQSDKGSIPDRFSAQQFSDYHSELNMSSLELGDSALYFCASSPKTSGRWGNEQFFGPGTRLTVL.

This clonotype was picked up many times. V is TRBV29-1 and J is TRBJ2-5; 8 bases map to TRBD2. The CDR3 extends over 14 amino acids. Trimming cost V 6 bases and J 5 bases; bases outside gene matches: 11. Looked up from germline, CDR1 is SQVTM and CDR2 is ANQGSEA. The CDR3 region has the DNA TGCAGCGTCGCCGCCGGGGGGGGTTGGGAGACCCAGTACTTC. Translation: CSVAAGGGWETQYF.

J is TRBJ2-2 and V is TRBV21-1. TRBV21-1 is tagged as a pseudogene. CDR3 length: 11 amino acids. CDR3 bases: TGTGCCAGCAGCAAAATAGGGGAGCTGTTTTTT. Translating gives CASSKIGELFF.

V is TRBV28 and J is TRBJ2-3; no clear D gene. The CDR3 is 13 amino acids. The V end was cut by 7 bases, the J end by 4 bases, with 12 bases between. CDR1 and CDR2 (germline): MDHEN, SYDVKM. The CDR3 nucleotides are TGTGCCAGCACCGCACCACCTGCAGATACGCAGTATTTT. This encodes CASTAPPADTQYF.

There are a few counts of this clonotype. The chain couples TRBV20-1 to TRBJ2-1; TRBD2 agrees at 9 bases. This CDR3 region has 17 residues. The germline V gene encodes CDR1 DFQATT and CDR2 SNEGSKA (reference sequence). V lost 3 bases and J lost 0; bases outside the gene matches: 9. CDR3 in DNA: TGCAGTGCTAGGGGTAGCGGGGGACCAGTCTCCTACAATGAGCAGTTCTTC. Translation gives CSARGSGGPVSYNEQFF.

The chain carries TRBV28 and TRBJ2-2; 7 bases agree with TRBD2. J gave up 1 base and V 8 bases, and 1 base lay outside the gene matches. CDR1 is MDHEN, CDR2 SYDVKM, per germline. The CDR3 has 13 residues. The CDR3 loop reads CASGEGNTGELFF. The CDR3, as DNA: TGTGCCAGCGGGGAGGGGAACACCGGGGAGCTGTTTTTT.

The chain links TRBV19 to TRBJ1-2, with D possibly TRBD1 on 5 matching bases. Germline assignment: CDR1 LNHDA and CDR2 SQIVND (reference sequence). This CDR3 has 14 residues. V lost 6 bases and J lost 6, with 17 bases in between. The CDR3 loop is CASSPLSGGDGYTF. The CDR3 nucleotides are TGTGCCAGTAGCCCGCTATCGGGGGGGGATGGCTACACCTTC.

DNA of the CDR3: TGTGCCAGCAGTGCCGAGGAGAGATACGAGCAGTACTTC. Amino acid sequence: CASSAEERYEQYF. The rearrangement links TRBV2 to TRBJ2-5; D gene ambiguous. The J call may be incorrect, as the DNA end agrees better with TRBJ2-7. Germline V gene lookup returns CDR1 SNHLY and CDR2 FYNNEI. The CDR3 contains 13 residues.

This clonotype showed up just a few times. The chain combines TRBV24-1 with TRBJ2-1, with D possibly TRBD2 on 5 matching bases. The CDR3 has 15 residues. Germline V CDR1 and CDR2: KGHDR, SFDVKD. Trimming left V 5 bases short and J 2 bases short, with 12 bases between. The CDR3 nucleotides are TGTGCCACCAGTGCCCGGGCGAGGGCCTACAATGAGCAGTTCTTC. Protein product: CATSARARAYNEQFF.

The rearrangement links TRBV5-1 to TRBJ2-3; a possible D gene is TRBD2 (6 bases). This CDR3 has 16 amino acids. Trimming removed 5 bases at V and 2 bases at J, with 18 bases between. CDR1 SGHRS and CDR2 YFSETQ come from the germline V gene. In DNA form, the CDR3 reads TGCGCCAGCAGATCCCCGGGACTCAAGACCACAGATACGCAGTATTTT. Translating gives CASRSPGLKTTDTQYF.

V gene TRBV3-1 combines with J gene TRBJ1-6, with no clear D. Looked up from germline, CDR1 is LGHDT and CDR2 is YNNKEL (reference sequence). This CDR3 has 18 residues. V was shortened by 0 bases and J by 6 bases, with 18 bases between the two germline ends. CDR3 loop: CASSQDSSGGPGNSPLHF. CDR3 in DNA: TGTGCCAGCAGCCAAGATTCTTCGGGAGGGCCTGGTAATTCACCCCTCCACTTT.

The chain couples TRBV12-3 or TRBV12-4 to TRBJ2-1; D remains unclear. The CDR3 is 13 amino acids. Trimming removed 4 bases from V and 4 bases from J, with 8 bases in between. CDR3 in amino acids: CASSSWEYNEQFF. CDR3 nucleotide sequence: TGTGCCAGCAGTTCTTGGGAATACAATGAGCAGTTCTTC.

The chain carries TRBV27 and TRBJ2-5, with 9 bases fitting TRBD2. The J call is doubtful: the DNA matches TRBJ2-1 better. CDR3 size: 15 residues. CDR1 is MNHEY and CDR2 is SMNVEV in the germline V gene (reference sequence). The CDR3 region is CASGTFSGSRGEQFF. The CDR3 DNA follows: TGTGCCAGCGGGACTTTTAGCGGGAGTAGGGGTGAGCAGTTCTTC.

In this sample, this clonotype turned up a few times. The chain couples TRBV6-5 to TRBJ2-5, with D perhaps TRBD1 (5 bases). The V gene lost 2 bases and the J gene lost 5 bases, with 12 bases spanning the gap. The CDR3 is 14 residues long. CDR1 and CDR2 from the germline V gene are MNHEY and SVGAGI. The CDR3 region is CASSYGRAGETQYF. The CDR3 DNA follows: TGTGCCAGCAGTTACGGCAGGGCCGGGGAGACCCAGTACTTC.

The chain employs TRBV4-1 and TRBJ1-1; D might be TRBD1 (5 bases). Germline loops: CDR1 MGHRA, CDR2 YSYEKL. V lost 1 base to trimming and J lost 4 bases, with 16 bases between them. The CDR3 contains 16 residues. CDR3 nucleotide sequence: TGCGCCAGCAGCCAAGGTCTTGGGGGGATGGGCACTGAAGCTTTCTTT. Its protein is CASSQGLGGMGTEAFF.

In its sample, this clonotype was seen a few times. The chain is built from TRBV20-1 and TRBJ1-5, with 8 nucleotides matching TRBD1. This CDR3 is built from 14 residues. CDR1 is DFQATT and CDR2 is SNEGSKA in the germline V gene (reference sequence). The V gene end was trimmed by 6 bases and the J gene end by 6 bases; junction bases not matched to a gene: 10. CDR3 sequence reads: CSAPGQGISQPQHF. The CDR3 bases are TGCAGTGCACCCGGACAGGGCATAAGTCAGCCCCAGCATTTT.

V is TRBV6-2 or TRBV6-3 and J is TRBJ1-2; perhaps TRBD1 as D (5 bases). The V gene's germline CDR1 is MNHEY and CDR2 SVGEGT. V was shortened by 6 bases and J by 3 bases, with 11 bases between the two germline ends. This CDR3 spans 13 amino acids. Here the CDR3 reads CASSPGLDYGYTF. The CDR3, as DNA: TGTGCCAGCAGCCCGGGGCTTGACTATGGCTACACCTTC.

The chain links TRBV12-5 to TRBJ2-5; no definite D call. The J call may be faulty, since TRBJ2-7 better matches the DNA end. Per germline, CDR1 LGHNT and CDR2 FRNRAP. This CDR3 is built from 13 residues. The CDR3 loop is CASGLASNVEQYF. Here the CDR3 DNA reads TGTGCTAGTGGTTTGGCTTCAAACGTCGAGCAGTACTTC.

The chain carries TRBV29-1 and TRBJ2-5; the D gene is possibly TRBD1 (5 bases). The J call may be wrong; the DNA end is better matched by TRBJ2-7. The CDR3 totals 14 residues. Germline assignment: CDR1 SQVTM and CDR2 ANQGSEA. The CDR3 DNA is TGCAGCGTTGAACGCGAAGACAGAACCTACGAGCAGTACTTC. Amino acids: CSVEREDRTYEQYF.

The rearrangement uses TRBV20-1 and TRBJ2-1, with 13 bases aligning to TRBD2. V trimming: 6 bases; J trimming: 5 bases; junction bases outside the gene matches: 10. Germline V gene data show CDR1 as DFQATT and CDR2 as SNEGSKA (reference sequence). This CDR3 has 16 residues. In DNA, the CDR3 is TGCAGTGCCGCACCAGGACTAGCGGGAGTAAACAATGAGCAGTTCTTC. Residues: CSAAPGLAGVNNEQFF.